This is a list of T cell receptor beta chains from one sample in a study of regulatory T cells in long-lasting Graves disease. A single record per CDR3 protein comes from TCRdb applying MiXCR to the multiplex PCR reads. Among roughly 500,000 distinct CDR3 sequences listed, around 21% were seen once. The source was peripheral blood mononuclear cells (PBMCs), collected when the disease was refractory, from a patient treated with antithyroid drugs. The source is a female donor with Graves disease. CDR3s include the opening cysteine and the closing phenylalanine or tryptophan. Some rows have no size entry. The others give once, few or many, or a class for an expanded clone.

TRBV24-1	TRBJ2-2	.	CVTSDSPGRIPNTGELFF
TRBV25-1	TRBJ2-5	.	CSSGTSAPQYF
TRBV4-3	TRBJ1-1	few	CASSQDRHSNTEAFF
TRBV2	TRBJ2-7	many	CATMANRFPYEQYF
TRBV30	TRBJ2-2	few	CAWSITSRAGELFF
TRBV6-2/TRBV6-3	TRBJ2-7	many	CASSYAGDTYEQYF
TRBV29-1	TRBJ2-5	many	CSVPQGWQETQYF
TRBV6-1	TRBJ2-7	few	CASSYRPITYEQYF
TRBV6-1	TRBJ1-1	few	CASKSGRENTEAFF
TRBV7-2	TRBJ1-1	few	CASSLDRVRGTEAFF
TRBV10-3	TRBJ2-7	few	CAISPSYLRDDYEQYF
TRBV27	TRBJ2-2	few	CATSPGANTGELFF
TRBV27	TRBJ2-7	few	CASKARIPSYEQYF
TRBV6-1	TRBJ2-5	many	CASCLLAGKETQYF
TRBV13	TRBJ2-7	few	CASSAGQGIREQYF
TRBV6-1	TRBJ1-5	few	CASSPRGVPNQPQHF
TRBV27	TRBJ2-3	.	CASSLYAAKYTDTQYF
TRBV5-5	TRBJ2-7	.	CASSLRARTSYEQYF
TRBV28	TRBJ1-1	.	CASRVASRRMNTEAFF
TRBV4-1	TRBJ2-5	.	CASSQVSGGIETQYF
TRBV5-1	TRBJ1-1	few	CASRTGRGGMNTEAFF
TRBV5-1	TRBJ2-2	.	CASSAGLTNTGELFF
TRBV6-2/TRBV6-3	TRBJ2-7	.	CASTELATTYEQYF
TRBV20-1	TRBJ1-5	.	CSARDGGIQPQHF
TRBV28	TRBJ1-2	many	CASSSSSGENYGYTF
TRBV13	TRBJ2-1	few	CASSLTHLWTGTNEQFF
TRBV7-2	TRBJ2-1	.	CASSLQAGVYNEQFF
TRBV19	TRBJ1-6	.	CASSIPSGSSPLHF
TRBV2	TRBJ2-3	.	CASVKAGGPVFPDTQYF
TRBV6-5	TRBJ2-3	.	CASSYFSGRTDTQYF
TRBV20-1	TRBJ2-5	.	CSARVSLAGLETQYF
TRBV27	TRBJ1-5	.	CASSLRGPRQPQHF
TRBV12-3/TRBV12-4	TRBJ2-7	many	CASSTAGQYEQYF
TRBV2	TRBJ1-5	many	CASSWNRGVPHF
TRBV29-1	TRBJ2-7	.	CSVVSRNYEQYF
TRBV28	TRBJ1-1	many	CASSFRLGFGTEAFF
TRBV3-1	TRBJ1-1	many	CASSGGMGTEAFF
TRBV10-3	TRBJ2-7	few	CAISEPWFYEQYF
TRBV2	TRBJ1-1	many	CASSVSRDRGVRGTEAFF
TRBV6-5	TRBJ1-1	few	CASSYLAAGRGTEAFF
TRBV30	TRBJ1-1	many	CAWRGQGVTEAFF
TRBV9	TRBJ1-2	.	CASSGKGGDYGYTF
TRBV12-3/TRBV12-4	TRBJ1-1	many	CASSFFRQRNTEAFF
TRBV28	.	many	CASSILYEQYF
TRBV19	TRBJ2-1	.	CASSWRSGNEQFF
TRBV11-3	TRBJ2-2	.	CASSPRDRSNTGELVF
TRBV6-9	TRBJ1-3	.	CASSYSEGSGNTIYF
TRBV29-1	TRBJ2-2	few	CSVEESGQGVAGELFF
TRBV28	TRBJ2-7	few	CASSFGWASSYEQYF
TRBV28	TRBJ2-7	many	CASSFSGTHEQYF
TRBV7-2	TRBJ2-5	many	CASSRQFRGGETQYF
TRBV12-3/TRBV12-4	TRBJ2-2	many	CASSLATGGNTGELFF
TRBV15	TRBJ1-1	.	CATSREHPAEAFF